A single TCR beta chain is shown here with its context. The data stem from a study of blood T cell repertoires in COVID-19. Overall study context: PBMCs, B-cell-depleted T cells, or T cells provided the cDNA or gDNA that made up the material.

As handled by the study authors: Reference gene primer amplification in the assay estimated nucleated cell counts. Profiled with immunoSEQ multiplex PCR; TCRdb holds only in-frame clones, not every one. That table furnishes V, J and clone size, whereas the DNA furnished D and trimming. The sample yields about 42,000 clones, 85% seen once. The germline V gene has CDR1 SGHNT and CDR2 YYREEE (reference sequence). The length of the CDR3 is 14 residues. V gave up 4 bases and J gave up 2 bases; unmatched junction bases: 4. Sample: peripheral blood. The sequence came from a man aged 45 to 65 with active COVID-19. The rearrangement uses TRBV5-4 and TRBJ2-7; 9 nucleotides agree with TRBD1. The CDR3 spells CASSRDRVAYEQYF. CDR3 nucleotide sequence: TGTGCCAGCAGCCGGGACAGGGTAGCCTACGAGCAGTACTTC.